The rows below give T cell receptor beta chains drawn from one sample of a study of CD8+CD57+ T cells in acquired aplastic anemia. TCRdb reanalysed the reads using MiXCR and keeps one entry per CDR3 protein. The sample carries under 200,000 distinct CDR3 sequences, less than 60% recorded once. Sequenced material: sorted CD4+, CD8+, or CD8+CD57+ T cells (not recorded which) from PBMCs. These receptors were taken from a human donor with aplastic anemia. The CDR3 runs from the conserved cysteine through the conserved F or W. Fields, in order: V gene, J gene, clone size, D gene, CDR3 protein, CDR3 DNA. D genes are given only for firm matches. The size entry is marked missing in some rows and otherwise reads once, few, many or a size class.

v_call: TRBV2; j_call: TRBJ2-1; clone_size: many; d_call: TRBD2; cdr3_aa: CASSEALLAGLYNEQFF; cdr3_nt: TGTGCCAGCAGTGAAGCGCTACTAGCGGGCCTTTACAATGAGCAGTTCTTC
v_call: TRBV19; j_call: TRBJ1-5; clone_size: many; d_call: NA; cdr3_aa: CASSITAAQPQHF; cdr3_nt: TGTGCCAGTAGTATCACAGCAGCGCAGCCCCAGCATTTT
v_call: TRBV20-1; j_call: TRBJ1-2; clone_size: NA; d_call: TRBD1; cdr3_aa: CSARYPGTGGLDGYTF; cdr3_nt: TGCAGTGCTAGATATCCGGGGACAGGGGGCTTGGATGGCTACACCTTC
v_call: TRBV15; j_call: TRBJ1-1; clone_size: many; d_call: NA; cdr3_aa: CATSGHLRVGAEAFF; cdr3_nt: TGTGCCACCAGCGGGCATCTCAGGGTGGGCGCTGAAGCTTTCTTT
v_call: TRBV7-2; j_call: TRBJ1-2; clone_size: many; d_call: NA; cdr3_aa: CASSPQGGVGYTF; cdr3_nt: TGTGCCAGCAGCCCACAGGGAGGGGTGGGCTACACCTTC
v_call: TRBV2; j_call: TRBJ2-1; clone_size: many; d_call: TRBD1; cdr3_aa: CASRSTGGAYNEQFF; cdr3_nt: TGTGCCAGCAGATCCACAGGGGGCGCCTACAATGAGCAGTTCTTC
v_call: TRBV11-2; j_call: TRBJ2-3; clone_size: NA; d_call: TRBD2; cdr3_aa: CASDSGSSYNEQYF; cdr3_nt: TGTGCCAGTGACAGCGGGAGCTCCTACAATGAGCAGTATTTT
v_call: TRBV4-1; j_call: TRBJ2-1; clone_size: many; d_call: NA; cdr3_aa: CASSQDQTAGEQFF; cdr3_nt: TGCGCCAGCAGCCAAGATCAAACGGCAGGTGAGCAGTTCTTC
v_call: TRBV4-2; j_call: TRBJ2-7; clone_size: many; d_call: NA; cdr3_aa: CASSQEIGEQYF; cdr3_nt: TGTGCCAGCAGCCAAGAAATAGGGGAGCAGTACTTC
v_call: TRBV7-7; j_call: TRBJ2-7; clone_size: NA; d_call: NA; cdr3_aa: CASSLGEGGEQYF; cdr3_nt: TGTGCTAGCAGCTTAGGGGAGGGGGGCGAGCAGTACTTC
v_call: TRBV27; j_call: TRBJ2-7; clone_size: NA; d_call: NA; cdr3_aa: CASRSAGTGTYEHYF; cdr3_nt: TGTGCCAGCAGGAGCGCCGGTACAGGAACCTACGAGCATTACTTC
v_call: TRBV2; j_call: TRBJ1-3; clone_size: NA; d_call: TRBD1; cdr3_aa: CATEGTGSTIYF; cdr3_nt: TGTGCCACCGAAGGGACAGGAAGCACCATATATTTT
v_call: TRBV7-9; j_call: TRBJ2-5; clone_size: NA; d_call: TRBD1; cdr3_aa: CASSSRDRQETQYF; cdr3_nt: TGTGCCAGCAGCTCCAGGGACAGACAAGAGACCCAATACTTC
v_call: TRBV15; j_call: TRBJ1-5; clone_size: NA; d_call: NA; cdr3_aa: CATSKGTSNQPQHF; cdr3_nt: TGTGCCACCAGCAAAGGCACGAGCAATCAGCCCCAGCATTTT
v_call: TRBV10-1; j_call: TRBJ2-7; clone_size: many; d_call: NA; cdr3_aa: CASSGSGRATLYYEQYF; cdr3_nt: TGCGCCAGCAGTGGTTCGGGCAGGGCGACCCTCTACTACGAGCAGTACTTC
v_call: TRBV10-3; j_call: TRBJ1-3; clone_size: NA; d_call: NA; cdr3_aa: CTIGNPGVGNTIYF; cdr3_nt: TGTACCATCGGTAATCCAGGGGTCGGAAACACCATATATTTT
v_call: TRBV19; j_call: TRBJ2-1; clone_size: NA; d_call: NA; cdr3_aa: CASHLVSANEQFF; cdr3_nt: TGTGCCAGTCACCTTGTATCGGCCAATGAGCAGTTCTTC
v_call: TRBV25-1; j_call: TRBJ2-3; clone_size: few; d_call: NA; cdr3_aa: CASSDAGPPSDTQYF; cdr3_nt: TGTGCCAGCAGTGACGCGGGACCCCCTTCAGATACGCAGTATTTT
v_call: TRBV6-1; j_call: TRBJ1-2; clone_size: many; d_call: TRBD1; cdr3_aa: CASTGQGINYGYTF; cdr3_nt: TGTGCCAGCACCGGACAGGGGATTAACTATGGCTACACCTTC
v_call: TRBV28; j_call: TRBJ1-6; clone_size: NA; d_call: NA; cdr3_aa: CASSLEQGSFSPLHF; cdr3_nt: TGTGCCAGCAGTTTAGAGCAGGGTTCATTTTCACCCCTCCACTTT
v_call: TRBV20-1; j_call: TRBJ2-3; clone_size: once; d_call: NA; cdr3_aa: CSARVGASTDTQYF; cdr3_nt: TGCAGTGCTAGGGTAGGAGCTAGCACAGATACGCAGTATTTT
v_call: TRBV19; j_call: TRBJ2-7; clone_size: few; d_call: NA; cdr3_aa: CASSITGGSYEQYF; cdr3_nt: TGTGCCAGTAGTATAACCGGGGGCAGCTACGAGCAGTACTTC
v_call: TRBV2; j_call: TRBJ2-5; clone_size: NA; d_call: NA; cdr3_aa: CASSPIASRGQETQYF; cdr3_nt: TGTGCCAGCAGCCCGATAGCGTCACGCGGTCAAGAGACCCAGTACTTC
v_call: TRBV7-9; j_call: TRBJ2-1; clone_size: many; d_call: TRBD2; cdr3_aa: CASSPPGLAGGGEQFF; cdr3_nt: TGTGCCAGCAGCCCGCCGGGACTAGCGGGAGGTGGTGAGCAGTTCTTC
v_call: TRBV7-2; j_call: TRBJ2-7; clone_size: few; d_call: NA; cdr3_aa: CATTDSYEQYF; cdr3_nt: TGTGCCACAACGGATTCCTACGAGCAGTACTTC
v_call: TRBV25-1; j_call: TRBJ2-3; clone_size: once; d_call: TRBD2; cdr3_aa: CASSARTSGAVDTQYF; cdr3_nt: TGTGCCAGCAGCGCGCGGACTAGCGGGGCTGTAGATACGCAGTATTTT
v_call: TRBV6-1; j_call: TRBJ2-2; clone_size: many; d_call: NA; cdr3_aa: CASSEGTKASGELFF; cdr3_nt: TGTGCCAGCAGTGAAGGGACCAAGGCCTCCGGGGAGCTGTTTTTT
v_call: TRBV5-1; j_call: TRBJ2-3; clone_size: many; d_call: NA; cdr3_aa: CASSRTTDTQYF; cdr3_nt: TGCGCCAGCAGCCGTACAACAGATACGCAGTATTTT
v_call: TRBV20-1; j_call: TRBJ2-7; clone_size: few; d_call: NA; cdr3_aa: CSASLAEPYEQYF; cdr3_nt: TGCAGTGCTAGTCTCGCAGAGCCCTACGAGCAGTACTTC
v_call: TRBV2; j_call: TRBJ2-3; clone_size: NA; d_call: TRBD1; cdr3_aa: CASRATGGAADTQYF; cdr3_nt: TGTGCCAGCAGAGCCACAGGGGGCGCAGCAGATACGCAGTATTTT
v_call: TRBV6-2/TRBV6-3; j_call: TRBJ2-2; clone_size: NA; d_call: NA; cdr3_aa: CASDRETGELFF; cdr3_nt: TGTGCCAGCGATCGGGAAACCGGGGAGCTGTTTTTT
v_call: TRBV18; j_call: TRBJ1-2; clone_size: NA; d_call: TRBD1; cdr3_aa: CASSPSDRAAGYTF; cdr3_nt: TGTGCCAGCTCACCCTCGGACAGGGCGGCTGGCTACACCTTC
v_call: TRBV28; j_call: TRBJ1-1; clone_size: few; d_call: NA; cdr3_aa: CASSLRSRGGGRPEAFF; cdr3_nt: TGTGCCAGCAGTTTGCGGTCCCGGGGAGGGGGAAGGCCTGAAGCTTTCTTT
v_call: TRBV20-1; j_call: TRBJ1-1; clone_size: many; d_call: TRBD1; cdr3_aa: CSAYGTENTEAFF; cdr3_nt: TGCAGTGCCTACGGGACAGAGAACACTGAAGCTTTCTTT
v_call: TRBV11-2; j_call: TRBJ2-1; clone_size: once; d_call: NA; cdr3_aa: CASSYPGQGNEQFF; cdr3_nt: TGTGCCAGCAGTTACCCGGGACAAGGCAATGAGCAGTTCTTC
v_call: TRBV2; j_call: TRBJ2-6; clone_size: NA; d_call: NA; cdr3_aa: CASSIQSSGANVLTF; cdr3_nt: TGTGCCAGTAGTATACAGAGCTCTGGGGCCAACGTCCTGACTTTC
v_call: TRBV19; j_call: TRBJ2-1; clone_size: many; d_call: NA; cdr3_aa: CASSIRNNEQFF; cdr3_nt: TGTGCCAGTAGTATTAGGAACAATGAGCAGTTCTTC
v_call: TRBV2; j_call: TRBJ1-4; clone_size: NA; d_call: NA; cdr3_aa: CASSDSGFDEKLFF; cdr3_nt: TGTGCCAGCAGTGATTCAGGGTTTGATGAAAAACTGTTTTTT
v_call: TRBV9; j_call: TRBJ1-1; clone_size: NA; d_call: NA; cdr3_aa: CASSLQGEEAFF; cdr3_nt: TGTGCCAGCAGCTTGCAGGGAGAGGAAGCTTTCTTT
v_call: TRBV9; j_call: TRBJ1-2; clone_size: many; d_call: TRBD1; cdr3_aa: CASSSRTGHGYTF; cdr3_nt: TGTGCCAGCAGCTCCCGGACAGGGCATGGCTACACCTTC
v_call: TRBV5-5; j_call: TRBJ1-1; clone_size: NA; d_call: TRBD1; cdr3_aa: CASNPPPGTGYTEAFF; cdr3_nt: TGTGCCAGCAACCCTCCCCCCGGGACAGGGTATACTGAAGCTTTCTTT
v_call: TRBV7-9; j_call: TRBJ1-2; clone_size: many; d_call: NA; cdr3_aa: CASSPRAGPLYGYTF; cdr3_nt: TGTGCCAGCAGCCCCCGGGCAGGGCCACTTTATGGCTACACCTTC
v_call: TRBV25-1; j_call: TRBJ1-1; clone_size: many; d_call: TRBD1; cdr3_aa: CASSGRQGLDTEAFF; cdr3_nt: TGTGCCAGCAGTGGCAGACAGGGCTTGGACACTGAAGCTTTCTTT
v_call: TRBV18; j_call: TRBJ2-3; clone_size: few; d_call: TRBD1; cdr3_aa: CASSPQQGASDTQYF; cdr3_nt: TGTGCCAGCTCACCACAACAGGGGGCATCAGATACGCAGTATTTT
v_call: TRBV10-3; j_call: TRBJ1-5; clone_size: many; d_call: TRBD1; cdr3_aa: CAIRGQAGGQPQHF; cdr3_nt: TGTGCCATCAGGGGACAGGCTGGCGGACAGCCCCAGCATTTT
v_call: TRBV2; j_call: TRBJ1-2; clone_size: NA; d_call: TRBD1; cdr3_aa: CASWGRGRGNTF; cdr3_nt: TGTGCCAGCTGGGGCAGGGGGCGAGGAAACACCTTC
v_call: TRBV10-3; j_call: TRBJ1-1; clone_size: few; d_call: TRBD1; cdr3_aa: CAISAGGKNTEAFF; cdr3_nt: TGTGCCATCAGTGCAGGGGGGAAGAACACTGAAGCTTTCTTT
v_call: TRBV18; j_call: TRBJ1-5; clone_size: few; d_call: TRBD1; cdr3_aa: CASSPLGTGPNQPQHF; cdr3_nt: TGTGCCAGCTCACCCCTCGGGACAGGGCCGAACCAGCCCCAGCATTTT
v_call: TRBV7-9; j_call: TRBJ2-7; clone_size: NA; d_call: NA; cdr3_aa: CASSFGDQGYF; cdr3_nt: TGTGCCAGCAGCTTCGGGGACCAGGGGTACTTC
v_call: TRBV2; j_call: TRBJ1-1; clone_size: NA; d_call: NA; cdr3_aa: CASSVFSGEAFF; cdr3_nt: TGTGCCAGCAGCGTATTCTCAGGAGAAGCTTTCTTT